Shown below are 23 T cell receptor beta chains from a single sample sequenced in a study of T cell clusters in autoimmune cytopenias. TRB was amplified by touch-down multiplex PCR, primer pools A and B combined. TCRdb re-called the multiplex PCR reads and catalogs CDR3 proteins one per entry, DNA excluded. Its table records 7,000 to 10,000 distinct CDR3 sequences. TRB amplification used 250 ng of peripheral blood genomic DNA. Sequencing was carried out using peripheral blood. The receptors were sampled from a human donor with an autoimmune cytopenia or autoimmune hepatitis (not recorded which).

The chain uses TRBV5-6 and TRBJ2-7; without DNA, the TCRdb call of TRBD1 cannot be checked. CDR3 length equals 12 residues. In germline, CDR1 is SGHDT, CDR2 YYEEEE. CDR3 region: CASSFGPGEQYF.

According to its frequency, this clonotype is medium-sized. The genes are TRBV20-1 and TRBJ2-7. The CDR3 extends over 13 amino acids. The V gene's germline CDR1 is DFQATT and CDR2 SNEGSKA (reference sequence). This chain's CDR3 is CSARIRGSYEQYF.

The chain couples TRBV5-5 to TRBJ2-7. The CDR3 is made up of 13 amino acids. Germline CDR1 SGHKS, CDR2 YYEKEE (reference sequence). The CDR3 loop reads CASSPGPSYEQYF. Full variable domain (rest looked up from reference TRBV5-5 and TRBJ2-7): DAGVTQSPTHLIKTRGQQVTLRCSPISGHKSVSWYQQVLGQGPQFIFQYYEKEERGRGNFPDRFSARQFPNYSSELNVNALLLGDSALYLCASSPGPSYEQYFGPGTRLTVT.

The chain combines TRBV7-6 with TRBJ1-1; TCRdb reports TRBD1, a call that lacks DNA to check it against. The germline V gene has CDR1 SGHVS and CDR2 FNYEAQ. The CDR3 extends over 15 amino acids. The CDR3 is CASSSQMGGRTEAFF. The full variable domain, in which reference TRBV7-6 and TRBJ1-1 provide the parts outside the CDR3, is GAGVSQSPRYKVTKRGQDVALRCDPISGHVSLYWYRQALGQGPEFLTYFNYEAQQDKSGLPNDRFSAERPEGSISTLTIQRTEQRDSAMYRCASSSQMGGRTEAFFGQGTRLTVV.

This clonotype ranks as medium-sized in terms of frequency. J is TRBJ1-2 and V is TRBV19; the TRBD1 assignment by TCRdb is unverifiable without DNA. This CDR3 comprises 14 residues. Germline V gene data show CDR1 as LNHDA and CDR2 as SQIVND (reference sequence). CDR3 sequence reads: CASSIYRGRNGYTF.

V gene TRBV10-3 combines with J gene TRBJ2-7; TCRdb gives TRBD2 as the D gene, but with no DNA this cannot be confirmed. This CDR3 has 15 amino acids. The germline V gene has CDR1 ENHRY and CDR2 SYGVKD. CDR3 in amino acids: CAISSTSGSSYEQYF.

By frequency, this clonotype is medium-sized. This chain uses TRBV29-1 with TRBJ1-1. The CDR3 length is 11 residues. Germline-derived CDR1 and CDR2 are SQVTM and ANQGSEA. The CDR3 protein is CSVGVYTEAFF.

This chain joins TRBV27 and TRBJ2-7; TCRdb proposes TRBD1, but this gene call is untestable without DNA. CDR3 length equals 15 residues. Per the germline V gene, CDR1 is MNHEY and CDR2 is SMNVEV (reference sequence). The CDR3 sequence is CASSLSRGRSYEQYF.

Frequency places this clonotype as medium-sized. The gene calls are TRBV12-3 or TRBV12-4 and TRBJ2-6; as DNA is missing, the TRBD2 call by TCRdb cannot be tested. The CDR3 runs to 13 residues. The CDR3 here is CASSFTGGNVLTF.

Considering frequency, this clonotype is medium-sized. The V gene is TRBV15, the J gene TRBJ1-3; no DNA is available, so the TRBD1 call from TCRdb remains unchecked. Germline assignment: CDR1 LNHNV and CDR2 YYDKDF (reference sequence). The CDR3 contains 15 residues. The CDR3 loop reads CATSVDRVSGNTIYF.

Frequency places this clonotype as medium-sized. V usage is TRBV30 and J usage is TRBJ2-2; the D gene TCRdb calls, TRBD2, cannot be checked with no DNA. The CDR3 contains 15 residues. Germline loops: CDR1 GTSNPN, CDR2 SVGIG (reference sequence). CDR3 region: CAWNPAGGFTGELFF.

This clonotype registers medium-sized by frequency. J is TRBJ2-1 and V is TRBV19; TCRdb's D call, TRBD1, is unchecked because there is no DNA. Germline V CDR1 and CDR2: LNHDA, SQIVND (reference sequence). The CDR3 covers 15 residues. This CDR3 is CASSINRQGGNEQFF.

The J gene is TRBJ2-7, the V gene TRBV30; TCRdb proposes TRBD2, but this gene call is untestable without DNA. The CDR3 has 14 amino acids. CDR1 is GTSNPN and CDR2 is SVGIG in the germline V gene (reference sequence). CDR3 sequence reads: CAWSVTSGRYEQYF.

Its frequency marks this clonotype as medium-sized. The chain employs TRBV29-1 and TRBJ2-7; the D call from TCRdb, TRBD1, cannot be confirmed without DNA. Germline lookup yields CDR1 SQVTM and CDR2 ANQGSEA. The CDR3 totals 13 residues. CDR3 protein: CSALGDRGGEQYF.

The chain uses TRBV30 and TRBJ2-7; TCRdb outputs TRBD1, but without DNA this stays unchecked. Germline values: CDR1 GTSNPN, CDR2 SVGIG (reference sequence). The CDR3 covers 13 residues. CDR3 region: CAWSRGRFYEQYF.

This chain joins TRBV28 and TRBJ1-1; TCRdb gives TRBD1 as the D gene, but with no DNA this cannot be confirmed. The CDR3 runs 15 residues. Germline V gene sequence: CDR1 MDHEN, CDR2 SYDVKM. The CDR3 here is CASSYPGAGGTEAFF.

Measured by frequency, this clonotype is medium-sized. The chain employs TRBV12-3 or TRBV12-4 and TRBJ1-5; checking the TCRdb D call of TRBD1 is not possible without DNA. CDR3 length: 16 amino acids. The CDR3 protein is CASSLARDRGYQPQHF.

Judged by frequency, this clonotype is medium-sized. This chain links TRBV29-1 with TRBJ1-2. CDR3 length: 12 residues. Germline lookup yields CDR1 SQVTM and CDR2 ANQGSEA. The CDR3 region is CSVAGTSHGYTF. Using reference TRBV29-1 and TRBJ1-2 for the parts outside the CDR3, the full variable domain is SAVISQKPSRDICQRGTSLTIQCQVDSQVTMMFWYRQQPGQSLTLIATANQGSEATYESGFVIDKFPISRPNLTFSTLTVSNMSPEDSSIYLCSVAGTSHGYTFGSGTRLTVV.

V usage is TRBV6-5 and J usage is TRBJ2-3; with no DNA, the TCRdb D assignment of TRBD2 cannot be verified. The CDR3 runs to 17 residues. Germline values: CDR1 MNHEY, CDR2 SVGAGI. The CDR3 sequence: CASRSRLAGGRTDTQYF.

CDR3 sequence reads: CASSLGQGGYIQYF. The chain couples TRBV27 to TRBJ2-4; the TCRdb call, TRBD1, lacks DNA for checking. Per germline, CDR1 MNHEY and CDR2 SMNVEV (reference sequence). CDR3 length: 14 residues.

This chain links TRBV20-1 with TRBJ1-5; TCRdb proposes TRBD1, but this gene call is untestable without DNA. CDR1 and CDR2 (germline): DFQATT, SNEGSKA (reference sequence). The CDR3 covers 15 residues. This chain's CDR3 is CSASPDGLSNQPQHF.

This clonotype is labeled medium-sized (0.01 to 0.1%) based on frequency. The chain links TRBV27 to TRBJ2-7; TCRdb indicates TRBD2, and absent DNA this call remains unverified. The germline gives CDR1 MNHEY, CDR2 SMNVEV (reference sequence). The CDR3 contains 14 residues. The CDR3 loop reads CASSARTASHEQYF.

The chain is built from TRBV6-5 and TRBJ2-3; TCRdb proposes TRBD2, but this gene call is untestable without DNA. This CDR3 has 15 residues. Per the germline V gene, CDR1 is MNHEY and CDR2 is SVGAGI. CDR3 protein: CASSFSGASTDTQYF.